These 2 T cell receptor beta chains share one sample of origin, sequenced in a study of blood T cell repertoires in COVID-19. The data were produced by immunoSEQ multiplex PCR, yet TCRdb's version contains in-frame clones alone and is incomplete. This table has about 120,000 clones, approximately 82% appearing once. Sequencing used peripheral blood. The source of these receptors is a man between 65 and 85 years old with active or convalescent COVID-19.

The chain joins TRBV10-3 to TRBJ1-2, with D perhaps matching TRBD1 (5 bases). The CDR3 is made up of 13 amino acids. V was pared by 7 bases and J by 3 bases, with 12 bases between. Germline V gene data show CDR1 as ENHRY and CDR2 as SYGVKD. CDR3 residues: CAINPGGDYGYTF. DNA of the CDR3: TGTGCCATCAACCCTGGAGGGGACTATGGCTACACCTTC.

This rearrangement joins TRBV27 to TRBJ2-3, with 12 positions matching TRBD2. V lost 2 bases and J lost 1; bases outside the gene matches: 4. The CDR3 has 17 amino acids. Germline CDR1 is MNHEY and CDR2 is SMNVEV (reference sequence). CDR3 nucleotides: TGTGCCAGCAGTTTAAACCTAGCGGGAGGGGGCACAGATACGCAGTATTTT. Its translation: CASSLNLAGGGTDTQYF.